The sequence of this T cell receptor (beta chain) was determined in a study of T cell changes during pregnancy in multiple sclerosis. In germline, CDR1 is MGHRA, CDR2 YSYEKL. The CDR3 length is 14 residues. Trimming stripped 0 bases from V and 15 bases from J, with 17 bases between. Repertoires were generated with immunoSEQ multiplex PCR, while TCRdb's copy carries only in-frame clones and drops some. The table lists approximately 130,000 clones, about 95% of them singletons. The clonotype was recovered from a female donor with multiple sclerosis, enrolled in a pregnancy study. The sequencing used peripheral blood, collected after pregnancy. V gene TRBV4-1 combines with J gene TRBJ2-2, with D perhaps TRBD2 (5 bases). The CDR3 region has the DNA TGCGCCAGCAGCCAAGAGTCCCGCCGGGCCGGGGTGTTTTTT. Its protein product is CASSQESRRAGVFF.